This TCR beta chain is drawn from a study of blood T cell repertoires in COVID-19. Whole-study context: Researchers got acute and convalescent COVID-19 samples from the United States, Italy and Spain.

Participant-reported clinical history was the basis for cohort assignment. Recovered status applied to Cohort 3 donors who had two consecutive negative PCRs. It also applied to those with clearance or with symptom resolution. Original processing notes: Nucleated cell counts were estimated from reference gene primer amplification. Sequenced by immunoSEQ multiplex PCR; TCRdb stores in-frame clones only, minus some. The V and J calls and the clone size are those of that table, but D and trimming were determined from the DNA. This sample carries about 310,000 clones, around nine tenths of them seen once, and the ten largest clones take roughly 10%. This sequence originates from a woman aged 25 to 39 who had recovered from COVID-19. The sequencing input was PBMCs or T cells enriched from blood (not recorded which).

The CDR3 coding sequence is TGTGCCAGCAGATTCTACGGGGGAACCGGGGAGCTGTTTTTT. Residues: CASRFYGGTGELFF. V usage is TRBV2 and J usage is TRBJ2-2; D may be TRBD2 (6 bases). This CDR3 spans 14 amino acids. CDR1 and CDR2 from the germline V gene are SNHLY and FYNNEI. V was trimmed by 6 bases and J by 5 bases, leaving 13 bases between them.